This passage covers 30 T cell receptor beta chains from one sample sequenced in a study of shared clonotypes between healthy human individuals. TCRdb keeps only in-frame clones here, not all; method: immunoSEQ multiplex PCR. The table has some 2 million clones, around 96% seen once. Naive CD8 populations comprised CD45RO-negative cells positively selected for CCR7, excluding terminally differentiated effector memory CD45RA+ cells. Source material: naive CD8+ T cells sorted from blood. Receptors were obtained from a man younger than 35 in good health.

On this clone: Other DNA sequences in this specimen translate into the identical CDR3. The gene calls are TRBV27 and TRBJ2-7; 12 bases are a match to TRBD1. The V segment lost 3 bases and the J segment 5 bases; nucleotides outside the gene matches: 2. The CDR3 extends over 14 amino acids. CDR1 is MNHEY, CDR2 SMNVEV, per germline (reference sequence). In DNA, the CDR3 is TGTGCCAGCAGTTTCGGGACAGGGGGCAACGAGCAGTACTTC. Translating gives CASSFGTGGNEQYF.

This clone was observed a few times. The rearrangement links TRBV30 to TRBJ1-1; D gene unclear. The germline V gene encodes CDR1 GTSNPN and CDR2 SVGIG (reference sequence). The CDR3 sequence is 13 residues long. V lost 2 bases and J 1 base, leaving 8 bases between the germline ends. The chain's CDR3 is CAWSRLGNTEAFF. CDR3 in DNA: TGTGCCTGGAGTCGGCTTGGGAACACTGAAGCTTTCTTT.

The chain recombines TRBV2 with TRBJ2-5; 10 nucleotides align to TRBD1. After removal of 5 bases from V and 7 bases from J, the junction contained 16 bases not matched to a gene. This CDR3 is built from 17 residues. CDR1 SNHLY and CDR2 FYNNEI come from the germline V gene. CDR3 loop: CASSPFPAGTGEWTQYF. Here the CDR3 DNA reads TGTGCCAGCAGTCCCTTTCCGGCCGGGACAGGGGAATGGACCCAGTACTTC.

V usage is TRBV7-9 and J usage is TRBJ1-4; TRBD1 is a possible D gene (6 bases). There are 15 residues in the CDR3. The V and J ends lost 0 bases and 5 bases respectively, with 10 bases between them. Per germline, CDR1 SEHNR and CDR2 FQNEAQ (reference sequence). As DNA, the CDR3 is TGTGCCAGCAGCTTAGCGCAGGGGCTAAATGAAAAACTGTTTTTT. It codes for CASSLAQGLNEKLFF.

In nucleotides, the CDR3 is TGTGCCATCAGCCCCGCGACAGGGGAGCAGTTCTTC. Translated, it gives CAISPATGEQFF. The chain recombines TRBV10-3 with TRBJ2-1, with TRBD1 matching over 7 bases. CDR3 length: 12 amino acids. CDR1 ENHRY and CDR2 SYGVKD come from the germline V gene. Trimming removed 6 bases from V and 10 bases from J; junction bases left unmatched: 6.

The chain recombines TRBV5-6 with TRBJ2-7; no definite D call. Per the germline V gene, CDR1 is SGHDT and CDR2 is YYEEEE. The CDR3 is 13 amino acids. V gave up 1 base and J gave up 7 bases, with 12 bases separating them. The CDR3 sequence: CASSLSASGEQYF. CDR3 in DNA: TGTGCCAGCAGCTTGAGTGCGTCTGGGGAGCAGTACTTC. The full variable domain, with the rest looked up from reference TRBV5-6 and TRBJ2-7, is DAGVTQSPTHLIKTRGQQVTLRCSPKSGHDTVSWYQQALGQGPQFIFQYYEEEERQRGNFPDRFSGHQFPNYSSELNVNALLLGDSALYLCASSLSASGEQYFGPGTRLTVT.

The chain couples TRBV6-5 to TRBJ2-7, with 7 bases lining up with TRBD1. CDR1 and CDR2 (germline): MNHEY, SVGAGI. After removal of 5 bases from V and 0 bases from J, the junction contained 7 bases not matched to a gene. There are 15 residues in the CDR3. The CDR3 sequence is CASSRRQGLSYEQYF. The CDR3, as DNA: TGTGCCAGCAGTAGGCGACAGGGTCTCTCCTACGAGCAGTACTTC.

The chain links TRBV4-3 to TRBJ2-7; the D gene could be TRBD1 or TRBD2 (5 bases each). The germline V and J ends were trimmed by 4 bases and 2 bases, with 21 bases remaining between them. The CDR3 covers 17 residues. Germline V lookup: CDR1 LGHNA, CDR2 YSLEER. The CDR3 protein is CASSRNVDRMGAYEQYF. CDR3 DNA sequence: TGCGCCAGCAGCCGGAACGTAGACAGAATGGGAGCCTACGAGCAGTACTTC.

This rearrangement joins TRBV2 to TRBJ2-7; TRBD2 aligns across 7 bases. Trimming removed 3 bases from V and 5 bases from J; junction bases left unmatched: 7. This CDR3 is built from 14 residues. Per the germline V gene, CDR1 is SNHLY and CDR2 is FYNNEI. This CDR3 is CASSDRGGPHEQYF. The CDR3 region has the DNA TGTGCCAGCAGTGATCGGGGAGGGCCCCACGAGCAGTACTTC.

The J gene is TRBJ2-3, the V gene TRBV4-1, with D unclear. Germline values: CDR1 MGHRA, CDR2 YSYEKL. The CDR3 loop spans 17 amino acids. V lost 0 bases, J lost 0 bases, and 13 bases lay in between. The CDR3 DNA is TGCGCCAGCAGCCAAGAATCACCGGTTACTAGCACAGATACGCAGTATTTT. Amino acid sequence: CASSQESPVTSTDTQYF.

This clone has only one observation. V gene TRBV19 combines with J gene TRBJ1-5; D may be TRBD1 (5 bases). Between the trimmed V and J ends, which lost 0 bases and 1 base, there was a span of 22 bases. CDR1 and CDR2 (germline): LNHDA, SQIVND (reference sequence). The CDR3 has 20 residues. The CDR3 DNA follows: TGTGCCAGTAGTATAGACCCCTCAGGCCAGGGTAGTTTGAGCAATCAGCCCCAGCATTTT. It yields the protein CASSIDPSGQGSLSNQPQHF.

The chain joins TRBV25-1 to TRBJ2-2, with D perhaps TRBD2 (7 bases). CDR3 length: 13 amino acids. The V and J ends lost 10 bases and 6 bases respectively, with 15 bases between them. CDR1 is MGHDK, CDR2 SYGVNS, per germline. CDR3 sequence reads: CATNGGGAGELFF. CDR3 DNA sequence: TGTGCCACGAATGGGGGGGGCGCCGGGGAGCTGTTTTTT.

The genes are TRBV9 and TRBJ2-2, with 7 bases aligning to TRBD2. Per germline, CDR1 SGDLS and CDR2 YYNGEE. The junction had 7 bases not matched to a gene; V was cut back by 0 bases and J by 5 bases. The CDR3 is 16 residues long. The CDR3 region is CASSVGMAGATGELFF. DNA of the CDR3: TGTGCCAGCAGCGTAGGTATGGCGGGAGCGACCGGGGAGCTGTTTTTT.

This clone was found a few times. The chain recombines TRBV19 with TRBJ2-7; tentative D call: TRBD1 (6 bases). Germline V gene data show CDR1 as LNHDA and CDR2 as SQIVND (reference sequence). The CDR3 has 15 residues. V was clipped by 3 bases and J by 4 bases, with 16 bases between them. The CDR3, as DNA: TGTGCCAGTAGTATGTTTTTCGGACAGTTGTACGAGCAGTACTTC. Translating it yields CASSMFFGQLYEQYF.

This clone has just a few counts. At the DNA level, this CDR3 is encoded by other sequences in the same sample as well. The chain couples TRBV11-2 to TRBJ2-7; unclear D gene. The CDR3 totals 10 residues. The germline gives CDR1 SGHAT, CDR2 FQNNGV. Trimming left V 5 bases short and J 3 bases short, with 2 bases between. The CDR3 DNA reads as TGTGCCAGCAGCCACTACGAGCAGTACTTC. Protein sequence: CASSHYEQYF.

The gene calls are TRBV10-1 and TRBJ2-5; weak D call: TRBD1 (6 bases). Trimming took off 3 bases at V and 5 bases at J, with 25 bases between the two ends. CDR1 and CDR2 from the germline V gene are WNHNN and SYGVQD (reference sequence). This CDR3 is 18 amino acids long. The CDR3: CASSDGLVDSRIRETQYF. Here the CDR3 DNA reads TGCGCCAGCAGTGACGGACTTGTGGACAGTAGGATTCGGGAGACCCAGTACTTC.

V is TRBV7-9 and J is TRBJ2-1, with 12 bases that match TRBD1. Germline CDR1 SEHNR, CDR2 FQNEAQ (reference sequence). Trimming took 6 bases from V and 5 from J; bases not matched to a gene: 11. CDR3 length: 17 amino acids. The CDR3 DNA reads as TGTGCCAGCAGTTGGGACAGGGGGCCAGCGGGAGACAATGAGCAGTTCTTC. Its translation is CASSWDRGPAGDNEQFF.

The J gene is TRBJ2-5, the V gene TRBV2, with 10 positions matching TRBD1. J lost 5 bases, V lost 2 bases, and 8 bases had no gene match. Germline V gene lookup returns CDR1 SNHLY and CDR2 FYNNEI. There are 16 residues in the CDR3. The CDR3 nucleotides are TGTGCCAGCAGTGAAAGCCCCGACAGGGGGCAGGAGACCCAGTACTTC. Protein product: CASSESPDRGQETQYF.

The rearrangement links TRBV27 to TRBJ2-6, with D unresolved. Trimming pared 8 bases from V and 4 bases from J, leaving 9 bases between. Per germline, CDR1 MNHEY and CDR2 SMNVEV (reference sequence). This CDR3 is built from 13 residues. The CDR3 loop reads CASGESGANVLTF. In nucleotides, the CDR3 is TGTGCCAGCGGGGAATCAGGGGCCAACGTCCTGACTTTC.

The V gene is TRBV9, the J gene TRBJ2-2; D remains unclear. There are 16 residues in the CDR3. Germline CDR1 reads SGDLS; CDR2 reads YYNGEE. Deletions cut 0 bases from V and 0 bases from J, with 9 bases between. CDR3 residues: CASSVVPGANTGELFF. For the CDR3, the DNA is TGTGCCAGCAGCGTAGTTCCGGGTGCGAACACCGGGGAGCTGTTTTTT.

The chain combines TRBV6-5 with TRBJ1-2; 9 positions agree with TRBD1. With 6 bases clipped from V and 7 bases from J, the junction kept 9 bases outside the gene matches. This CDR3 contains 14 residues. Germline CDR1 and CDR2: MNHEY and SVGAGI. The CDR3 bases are TGTGCCAGCAGCCAAACAGGGGGCGCGGGTGGCTACACCTTC. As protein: CASSQTGGAGGYTF.

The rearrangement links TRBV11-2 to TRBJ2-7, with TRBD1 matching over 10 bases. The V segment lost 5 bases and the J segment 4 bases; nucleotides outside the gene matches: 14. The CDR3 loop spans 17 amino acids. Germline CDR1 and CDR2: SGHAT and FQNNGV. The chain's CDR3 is CASSLVSGWTGGYEQYF. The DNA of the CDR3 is TGTGCCAGCAGCCTAGTTAGTGGCTGGACAGGGGGGTACGAGCAGTACTTC.

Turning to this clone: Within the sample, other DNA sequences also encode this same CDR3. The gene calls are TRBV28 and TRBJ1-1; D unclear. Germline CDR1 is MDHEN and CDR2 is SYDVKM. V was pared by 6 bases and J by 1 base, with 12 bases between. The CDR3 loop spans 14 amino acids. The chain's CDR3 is CASSPGGENTEAFF. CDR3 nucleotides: TGTGCCAGCAGCCCCGGCGGGGAGAACACTGAAGCTTTCTTT. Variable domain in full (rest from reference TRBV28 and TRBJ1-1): DVKVTQSSRYLVKRTGEKVFLECVQDMDHENMFWYRQDPGLGLRLIYFSYDVKMKEKGDIPEGYSVSREKKERFSLILESASTNQTSMYLCASSPGGENTEAFFGQGTRLTVV.

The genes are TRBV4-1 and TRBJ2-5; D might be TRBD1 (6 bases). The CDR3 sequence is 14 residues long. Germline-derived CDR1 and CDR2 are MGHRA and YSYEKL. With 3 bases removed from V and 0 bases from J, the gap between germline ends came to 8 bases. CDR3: CASSHRQDQETQYF. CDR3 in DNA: TGCGCCAGCAGCCACAGACAGGACCAAGAGACCCAGTACTTC.

CDR3 nucleotides: TGCGCCAGCAGCCAAACGGGGGAGAGCAATCAGCCCCAGCATTTT. Translation: CASSQTGESNQPQHF. The rearrangement links TRBV4-3 to TRBJ1-5; D is perhaps TRBD1 (5 bases). This CDR3 is 15 amino acids long. Germline V gene data show CDR1 as LGHNA and CDR2 as YSLEER. Between the trimmed V and J ends, which lost 2 bases and 1 base, there was a span of 9 bases.

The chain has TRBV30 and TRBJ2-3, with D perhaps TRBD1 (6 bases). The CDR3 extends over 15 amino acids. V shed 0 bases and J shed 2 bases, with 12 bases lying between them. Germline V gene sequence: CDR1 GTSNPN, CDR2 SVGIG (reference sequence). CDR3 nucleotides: TGTGCCTGGAGTGTTCGACAGGAGATCACAGATACGCAGTATTTT. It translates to CAWSVRQEITDTQYF.

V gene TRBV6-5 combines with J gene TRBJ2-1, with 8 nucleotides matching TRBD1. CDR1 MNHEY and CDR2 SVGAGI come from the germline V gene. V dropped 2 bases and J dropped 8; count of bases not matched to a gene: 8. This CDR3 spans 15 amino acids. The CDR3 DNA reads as TGTGCCAGCAGTTACGGGACAGGCCGGGTGGATGAGCAGTTCTTC. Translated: CASSYGTGRVDEQFF.

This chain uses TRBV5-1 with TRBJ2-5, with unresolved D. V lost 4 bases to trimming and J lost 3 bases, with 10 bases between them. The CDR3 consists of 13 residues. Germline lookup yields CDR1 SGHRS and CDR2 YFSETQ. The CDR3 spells CASSPLDEETQYF. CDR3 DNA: TGCGCCAGCAGCCCCCTCGATGAAGAGACCCAGTACTTC.

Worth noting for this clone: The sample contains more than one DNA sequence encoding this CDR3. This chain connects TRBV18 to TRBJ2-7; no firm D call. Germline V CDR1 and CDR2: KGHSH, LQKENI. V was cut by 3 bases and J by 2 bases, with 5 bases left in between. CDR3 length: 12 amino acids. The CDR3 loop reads CASSPTPYEQYF. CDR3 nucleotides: TGTGCCAGCTCACCCACCCCCTACGAGCAGTACTTC.

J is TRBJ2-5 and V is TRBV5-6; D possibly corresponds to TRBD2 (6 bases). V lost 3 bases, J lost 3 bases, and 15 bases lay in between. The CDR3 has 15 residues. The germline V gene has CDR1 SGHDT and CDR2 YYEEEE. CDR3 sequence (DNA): TGTGCCAGCAGCTCCCGGGACTCCTGGGAAGAGACCCAGTACTTC. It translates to CASSSRDSWEETQYF.